The 7 T cell receptor beta chains reported below all come from one sample, sequenced in a study of PD-1 blockade in classical Hodgkin lymphoma. Profiling relied on immunoSEQ multiplex PCR, and the TCRdb table lists in-frame clones only, not all of them. This repertoire shows about 84,000 clones, about nine tenths found once; its top ten account for about 20%. Each and every patient relapsed after autologous stem cell transplantation, and patients got differing brentuximab vedotin exposure. The input for sequencing was peripheral blood mononuclear cells (PBMCs), taken at baseline. The receptors stem from a human donor with classical Hodgkin lymphoma.

The gene calls are TRBV29-1 and TRBJ2-7, with D perhaps being TRBD1 or TRBD2 (5 bases each). The germline CDR1 and CDR2 sequences are SQVTM and ANQGSEA. Trimming pared 0 bases from V and 7 bases from J, leaving 19 bases between. The CDR3 runs 15 residues. For the CDR3, the DNA is TGCAGCGTTGAAGAACCCTTACTACCTGGGGGAGAGCAGTACTTC. Its translation is CSVEEPLLPGGEQYF.

This sequence joins TRBV28 and TRBJ2-3, with D possibly TRBD1 on 5 matching bases. The CDR3 loop spans 15 amino acids. Between the trimmed V and J ends, which lost 3 bases and 2 bases, there was a span of 12 bases. Germline CDR1 is MDHEN and CDR2 is SYDVKM. CDR3 region: CASSFLGAFTDTQYF. The CDR3 nucleotides read TGTGCCAGCAGTTTTTTAGGGGCTTTCACAGATACGCAGTATTTT.

V gene TRBV28 combines with J gene TRBJ2-7; possibly TRBD2 for D (5 bases). Per the germline V gene, CDR1 is MDHEN and CDR2 is SYDVKM. With 3 bases removed from V and 6 bases from J, the gap between germline ends came to 15 bases. CDR3 length equals 14 residues. The CDR3 nucleotides read TGTGCCAGCAGTTTTAAGCCGGTTGCGGGCGAGCAGTACTTC. Its protein product is CASSFKPVAGEQYF.

The V and J genes are TRBV29-1 and TRBJ2-7; maybe TRBD2 (5 bases). This CDR3 is built from 12 residues. Germline V lookup: CDR1 SQVTM, CDR2 ANQGSEA. The V gene lost 2 bases and the J gene lost 3 bases, with 8 bases spanning the gap. The CDR3 region has the DNA TGCAGCGTTGAATTAGGAGGCTACGAGCAGTACTTC. This codes for CSVELGGYEQYF.

The chain links TRBV30 to TRBJ2-7; 8 positions match TRBD2. From germline, CDR1 is GTSNPN and CDR2 SVGIG (reference sequence). The CDR3 is 16 amino acids. Trimming at V came to 2 bases and at J to 7 bases, leaving 16 bases not matched to a gene. In DNA, the CDR3 is TGTGCCTGGAGTACCCCAGTTAGCGGGGTCTTTGGAGAGCAGTACTTC. Its translation is CAWSTPVSGVFGEQYF.

The chain has TRBV4-3 and TRBJ2-2, with TRBD1 matching over 11 bases. In germline, CDR1 is LGHNA, CDR2 YSLEER. The CDR3 contains 17 residues. The J segment lost 4 bases and the V segment lost 3 bases, leaving 7 bases of the junction unmatched. The chain's CDR3 is CASSQEDRGLFTGELFF. CDR3 nucleotides: TGCGCCAGCAGCCAGGAGGACAGGGGGCTCTTCACCGGGGAGCTGTTTTTT.

The rearrangement links TRBV28 to TRBJ2-5; D is ambiguous. Germline CDR1 is MDHEN and CDR2 is SYDVKM. Trimming shortened V by 4 bases and J by 1 base, and 1 base separated the two germline ends. The CDR3 is 11 amino acids. The CDR3 DNA reads TGTGCCAGCAGTTCCCAAGAGACCCAGTACTTC. Encoded protein: CASSSQETQYF.